A single sample gave rise to the 14 T cell receptor beta chains below, sequenced in a study of T cell responses to AZD1222 COVID-19 vaccine. Here immunoSEQ multiplex PCR was the method, and the copy in TCRdb shows in-frame clones only, minus some. The sample holds 150,000 to 200,000 clones, approximately 91% seen once. The material sequenced was peripheral blood, taken 28 days after the second AZD1222 dose. The receptors here all came from an adult who received the AZD1222 COVID-19 vaccine.

The gene calls are TRBV14 and TRBJ2-3, with D perhaps TRBD1 (6 bases). Per the germline V gene, CDR1 is SGHDN and CDR2 is FVKESK. The CDR3 spans 16 residues. Trimming took off 3 bases at V and 0 bases at J, with 13 bases between the two ends. CDR3 DNA sequence: TGTGCCAGCAGCCAGAGGGGGACCGTGAGCACAGATACGCAGTATTTT. Translating gives CASSQRGTVSTDTQYF.

The chain joins TRBV27 to TRBJ1-6, with TRBD1 matching over 8 bases. The junction had 4 bases not matched to a gene; V was cut back by 2 bases and J by 10 bases. CDR1 MNHEY and CDR2 SMNVEV come from the germline V gene (reference sequence). The CDR3 length is 14 residues. The CDR3 bases are TGTGCCAGCAGTTTAAGACAGGGGAACTCACCCCTCCACTTT. It encodes CASSLRQGNSPLHF.

The genes are TRBV6-5 and TRBJ2-5; D remains unclear. This CDR3 is built from 15 residues. Trimming removed 0 bases from V and 5 bases from J, with 13 bases in between. Germline V lookup: CDR1 MNHEY, CDR2 SVGAGI. The CDR3 region is CASSYSQGRGETQYF. The CDR3 bases are TGTGCCAGCAGTTACTCTCAAGGCAGAGGCGAGACCCAGTACTTC.

The rearrangement links TRBV19 to TRBJ2-2; 8 bases agree with TRBD1. V shed 4 bases and J 6 bases; nucleotides not matched to a gene: 10. CDR3 length: 16 residues. The germline gives CDR1 LNHDA, CDR2 SQIVND (reference sequence). CDR3 in DNA: TGTGCCAGTAGTAGAGGCAGGGGGCCGCGGTCCGGGGAGCTGTTTTTT. Amino acid sequence: CASSRGRGPRSGELFF.

The chain recombines TRBV4-2 with TRBJ1-2, with a weak D call TRBD1 (5 bases). Germline-derived CDR1 and CDR2 are LGHNA and YNFKEQ. Trimming removed 0 bases at V and 7 bases at J, with 18 bases between. CDR3 length: 16 residues. CDR3 sequence: CASSQDTGQGDSGYTF. CDR3 sequence (DNA): TGTGCCAGCAGCCAAGATACGGGGCAGGGTGATAGTGGCTACACCTTC.

V is TRBV10-3 and J is TRBJ1-1; TRBD1 is a possible D gene (6 bases). The CDR3 sequence is 14 residues long. The V end was cut by 6 bases, the J end by 1 base, with 12 bases between. The germline CDR1 and CDR2 sequences are ENHRY and SYGVKD. The CDR3 loop is CAIRTGTPNTEAFF. Here the CDR3 DNA reads TGTGCCATCAGAACCGGGACACCGAACACTGAAGCTTTCTTT.

This rearrangement joins TRBV27 to TRBJ2-7; 8 nucleotides match TRBD1. The CDR3 spans 16 residues. With V trimmed by 7 bases and J by 0 bases, 11 bases remained unmatched. Germline assignment: CDR1 MNHEY and CDR2 SMNVEV (reference sequence). CDR3: CASTKLGTGVSYEQYF. CDR3 bases: TGTGCCAGCACGAAGCTCGGGACAGGAGTCTCCTACGAGCAGTACTTC.

The gene calls are TRBV18 and TRBJ1-6; TRBD1 matches 8 bases. J was trimmed by 10 bases and V by 4 bases; bases with no gene match: 12. The CDR3 is 16 residues long. The V gene's germline CDR1 is KGHSH and CDR2 LQKENI. The CDR3 coding sequence is TGTGCCAGCTCACTGGGGCAGGGGGCTATTGGCTCACCCCTCCACTTT. Residues: CASSLGQGAIGSPLHF. The entire variable domain, with the rest obtained from reference TRBV18 and TRBJ1-6, is as follows: NAGVMQNPRHLVRRRGQEARLRCSPMKGHSHVYWYRQLPEEGLKFMVYLQKENIIDESGMPKERFSAEFPKEGPSILRIQQVVRGDSAAYFCASSLGQGAIGSPLHFGNGTRLTVT.

The chain carries TRBV29-1 and TRBJ1-1, with D unclear. Germline CDR1 SQVTM, CDR2 ANQGSEA. This CDR3 spans 12 amino acids. Here the CDR3 reads CITHSPNREAFF. The CDR3 coding sequence is TGCATTACCCATTCCCCCAACCGAGAAGCTTTCTTT.

The chain uses TRBV5-4 and TRBJ2-1; TRBD1 aligns across 8 bases. Germline V gene sequence: CDR1 SGHNT, CDR2 YYREEE (reference sequence). The CDR3 runs 15 residues. J was trimmed by 4 bases and V by 6 bases; bases with no gene match: 9. CDR3 in DNA: TGTGCCAGCACCCCGAAAGGACAGGGTTACAATGAGCAGTTCTTC. The encoded protein is CASTPKGQGYNEQFF.

This rearrangement joins TRBV9 to TRBJ1-2, with unresolved D. Trimming removed 0 bases at V and 0 bases at J, with 12 bases between. This CDR3 has 16 amino acids. Germline V gene lookup returns CDR1 SGDLS and CDR2 YYNGEE. CDR3: CASSVEGPTPNYGYTF. CDR3 nucleotide sequence: TGTGCCAGCAGCGTAGAAGGACCGACACCTAACTATGGCTACACCTTC.

The chain employs TRBV6-5 and TRBJ2-3; 9 bases match TRBD2. This CDR3 comprises 15 residues. The ends lost 7 bases at V and 0 bases at J; junction bases unmatched: 5. The germline gives CDR1 MNHEY, CDR2 SVGAGI. The CDR3 here is CASNLAGASTDTQYF. The CDR3, as DNA: TGTGCCAGCAATTTAGCGGGGGCTAGCACAGATACGCAGTATTTT.

The chain recombines TRBV7-2 with TRBJ1-1, with TRBD1 identical over 9 bases. V lost 5 bases, J lost 4 bases, and 8 bases stayed unmatched. The CDR3 extends over 15 amino acids. Germline V gene lookup returns CDR1 SGHTA and CDR2 FQGNSA. For the CDR3, the DNA is TGTGCCAGCAGCCAATCTCCGACAGGGGGCACTGAAGCTTTCTTT. Translated: CASSQSPTGGTEAFF. Together with reference TRBV7-2 and TRBJ1-1, the CDR3 gives the full variable domain: GAGVSQSPSNKVTEKGKDVELRCDPISGHTALYWYRQSLGQGLEFLIYFQGNSAPDKSGLPSDRFSAERTGGSVSTLTIQRTQQEDSAVYLCASSQSPTGGTEAFFGQGTRLTVV.

This chain joins TRBV5-6 and TRBJ1-3; no definite D call. Germline CDR1 and CDR2: SGHDT and YYEEEE. The CDR3 has 14 residues. The germline V and J ends were trimmed by 4 bases and 6 bases, with 14 bases remaining between them. The CDR3 nucleotides read TGTGCCAGCAGCCGCCGGACTCTGGAAAACACCATATATTTT. This codes for CASSRRTLENTIYF.